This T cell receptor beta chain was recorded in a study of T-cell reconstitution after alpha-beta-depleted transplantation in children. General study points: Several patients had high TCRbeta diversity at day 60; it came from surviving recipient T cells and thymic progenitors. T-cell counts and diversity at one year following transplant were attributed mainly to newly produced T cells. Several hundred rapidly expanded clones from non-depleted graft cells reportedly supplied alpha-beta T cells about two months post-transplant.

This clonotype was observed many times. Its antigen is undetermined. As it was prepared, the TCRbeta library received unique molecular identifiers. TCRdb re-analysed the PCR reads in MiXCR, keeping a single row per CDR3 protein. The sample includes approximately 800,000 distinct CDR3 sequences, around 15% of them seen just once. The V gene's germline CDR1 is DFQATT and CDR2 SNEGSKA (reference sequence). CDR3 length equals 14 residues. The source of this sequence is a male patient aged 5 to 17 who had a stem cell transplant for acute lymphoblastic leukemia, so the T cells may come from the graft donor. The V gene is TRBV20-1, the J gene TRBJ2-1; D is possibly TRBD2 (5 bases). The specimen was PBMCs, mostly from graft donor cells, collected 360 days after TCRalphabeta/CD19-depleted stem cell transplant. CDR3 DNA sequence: TGCAGCAGGACTTCCTGGAGCTCCTACAATGAGCAGTTCTTC. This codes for CSRTSWSSYNEQFF.